Following are 2 T cell receptor beta chains from one sample sequenced in a study of a mutant IDH1 vaccine in newly diagnosed glioma. These receptors' antigens are unknown. Time point indicated: week 11, during vaccination. Doses of 300 ug of mutant IDH1 20-mer peptide were given with topical imiquimod. The data were produced by immunoSEQ multiplex PCR, yet TCRdb's version contains in-frame clones alone and is incomplete. This table holds under 150,000 clones, roughly 90% found once. The input for sequencing was PBMCs, taken from a glioma patient whose treatment included an IDH1 peptide vaccine. The source of these receptors is a woman between 45 and 60 years old with glioma.

The sample holds a few counts of this clone. V is TRBV9 and J is TRBJ1-1; D not certain. This CDR3 contains 13 residues. V lost 0 bases and J lost 6, with 9 bases in between. Germline V gives CDR1 SGDLS, CDR2 YYNGEE. CDR3 protein: CASSVGWGAEAFF. The CDR3 DNA sequence: TGTGCCAGCAGCGTAGGCTGGGGAGCTGAAGCTTTCTTT.

The chain carries TRBV9 and TRBJ2-1; TRBD1 agrees at 10 bases. CDR1 is SGDLS, CDR2 YYNGEE, per germline. The junction had 9 bases not matched to a gene; V was cut back by 4 bases and J by 2 bases. The CDR3 extends over 17 amino acids. The CDR3 region is CASSSPRDRGTYNEQFF. Written as DNA, the CDR3 is TGTGCCAGCAGCTCTCCCCGGGACAGGGGCACCTACAATGAGCAGTTCTTC.